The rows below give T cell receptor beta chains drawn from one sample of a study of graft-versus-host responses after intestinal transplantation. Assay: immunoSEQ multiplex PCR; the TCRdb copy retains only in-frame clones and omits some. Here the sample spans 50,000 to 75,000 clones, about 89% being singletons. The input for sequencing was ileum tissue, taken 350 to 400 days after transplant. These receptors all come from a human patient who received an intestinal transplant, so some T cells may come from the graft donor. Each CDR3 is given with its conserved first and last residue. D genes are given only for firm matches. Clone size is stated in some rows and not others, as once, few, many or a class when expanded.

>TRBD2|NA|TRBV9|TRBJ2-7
CASSVTSGSHEQYF
TGCGCCAGCAGCGTGACTAGCGGGAGCCACGAGCAGTACTTC
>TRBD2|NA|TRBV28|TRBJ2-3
CASSTSRGGTDTQYF
TGTGCCAGCAGTACCTCACGGGGGGGCACAGATACGCAGTATTTT
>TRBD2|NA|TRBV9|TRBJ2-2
CASSVATGLADDTGELFF
TGTGCCAGCAGCGTAGCTACAGGACTAGCGGACGACACCGGGGAGCTGTTTTTT
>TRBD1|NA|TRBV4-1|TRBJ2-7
CASSQWTTGTGIIEQYF
TGCGCCAGCAGCCAATGGACAACCGGGACAGGGATCATCGAGCAGTACTTC
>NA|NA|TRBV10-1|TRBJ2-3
CASSEFNPGADTQYF
TGCGCCAGCAGTGAGTTTAACCCAGGGGCAGATACGCAGTATTTT
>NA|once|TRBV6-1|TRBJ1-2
CASRGAGYGYTF
TGTGCCAGCAGGGGGGCCGGCTATGGCTACACCTTC
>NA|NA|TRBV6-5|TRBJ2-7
CASSYIAESYEQYF
TGTGCCAGCAGTTACATAGCGGAATCCTACGAGCAGTACTTC
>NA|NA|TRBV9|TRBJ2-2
CASSVEYTGELFF
TGTGCCAGCAGCGTAGAGTACACCGGGGAGCTGTTTTTT
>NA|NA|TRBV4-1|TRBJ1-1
CASSQGVVNTEAFF
TGCGCCAGCAGCCAGGGGGTAGTAAACACTGAAGCTTTCTTT
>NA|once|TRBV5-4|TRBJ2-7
CASSFGLYEQYF
TGTGCCAGCAGCTTCGGGCTCTACGAGCAGTACTTC
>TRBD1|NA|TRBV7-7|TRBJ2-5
CASSHGTGGPIKETQYF
TGTGCCAGCAGCCATGGGACAGGGGGCCCAATAAAAGAGACCCAGTACTTC
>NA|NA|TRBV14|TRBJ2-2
CASSQYYTGELFF
TGTGCCAGCAGCCAATACTACACCGGGGAGCTGTTTTTT
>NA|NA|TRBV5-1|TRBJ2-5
CASSRSEETQYF
TGCGCCAGCAGCCGGAGTGAAGAGACCCAGTACTTC
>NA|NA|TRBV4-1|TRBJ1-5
CASSQVQDSNQPQHF
TGCGCCAGCAGCCAAGTACAGGATAGCAATCAGCCCCAGCATTTT
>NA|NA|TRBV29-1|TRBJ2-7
CSVQELDYEQYF
TGCAGCGTTCAGGAACTGGACTACGAGCAGTACTTC
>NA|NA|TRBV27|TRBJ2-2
CASSLSIRQMRRLPYRYSTGELFF
TGTGCCAGCAGTTTATCCATAAGACAGATGAGGCGGCTGCCTTACAGATATAGCACCGGGGAGCTGTTTTTT
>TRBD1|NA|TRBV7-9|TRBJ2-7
CASSPLWGQVARGEQYF
TGTGCCAGCAGCCCCCTTTGGGGACAGGTGGCAAGGGGGGAGCAGTACTTC
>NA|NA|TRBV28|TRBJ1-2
CASTPAGLDYGYTF
TGTGCCAGCACCCCTGCTGGGTTAGACTATGGCTACACCTTC
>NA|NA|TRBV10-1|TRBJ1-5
CASSPGNQPQHF
TGCGCCAGCAGCCCAGGGAATCAGCCCCAGCATTTT
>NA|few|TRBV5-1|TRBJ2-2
CASTLGLDRPGELFF
TGCGCCAGCACCCTCGGGCTAGACCGACCCGGGGAGCTGTTTTTT
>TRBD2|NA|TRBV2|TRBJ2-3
CASSEFSGSTDTQYF
TGTGCCAGCAGTGAATTTAGCGGGAGCACAGATACGCAGTATTTT
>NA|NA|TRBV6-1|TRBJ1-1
CASSGGIGMNTEAFF
TGTGCCAGCAGTGGGGGGATTGGGATGAACACTGAAGCTTTCTTT